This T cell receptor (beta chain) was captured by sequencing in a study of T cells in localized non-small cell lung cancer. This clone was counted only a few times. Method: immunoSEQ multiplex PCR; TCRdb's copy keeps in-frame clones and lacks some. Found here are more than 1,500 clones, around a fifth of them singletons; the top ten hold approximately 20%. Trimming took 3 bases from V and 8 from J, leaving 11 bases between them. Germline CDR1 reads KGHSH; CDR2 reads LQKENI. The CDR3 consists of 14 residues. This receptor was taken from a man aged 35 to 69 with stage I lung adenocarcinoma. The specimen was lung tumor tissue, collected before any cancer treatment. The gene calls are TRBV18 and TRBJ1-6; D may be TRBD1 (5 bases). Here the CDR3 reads CASSPAGRDSPLHF. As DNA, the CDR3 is TGTGCCAGCTCACCGGCAGGGAGGGATTCACCCCTCCACTTT.